The 25 T cell receptor beta chains below all came from one sample that was sequenced in a study of T cells expressing NK-cell markers (dated by TCRdb to the early 2020s). Library preparation used 5' RACE. Sequenced on an Illumina HiSeq 2000. One entry per CDR3 protein sequence results from the TCRdb reprocessing of the reads, with DNA left out. The table held for this sample gives some 340,000 distinct CDR3 sequences. Of the sample, around 5% is held by the ten largest clones. The sequencing input was blood T cells: a sorted CD56 or NKG2C T cell subset, CD4+ or CD8+ T cells, or bulk PBMC T cells (not recorded which). The source of these receptors is a man aged 18-70 years in good health.

The chain joins TRBV7-3 to TRBJ2-6; TCRdb proposes TRBD2, but this gene call is untestable without DNA. This CDR3 contains 21 residues. Germline V gives CDR1 SGHTA, CDR2 FQGTGA. The CDR3 here is CASSLRGVAAGSTLGANVLTF.

This rearrangement joins TRBV5-6 to TRBJ2-5; TCRdb lists TRBD2, though no DNA is available to test this call. The germline CDR1 and CDR2 sequences are SGHDT and YYEEEE. The CDR3 consists of 16 residues. This chain's CDR3 is CASSGTGTSALETQYF.

This chain links TRBV5-4 with TRBJ2-5. Germline V CDR1 and CDR2: SGHNT, YYREEE (reference sequence). The CDR3 contains 13 residues. CDR3 in amino acids: CASTKADQETQYF.

The chain recombines TRBV5-6 with TRBJ1-1; TCRdb's D call of TRBD1 is untestable without DNA. The CDR3 is 17 residues long. The germline CDR1 and CDR2 sequences are SGHDT and YYEEEE. CDR3: CASSLGGRLTMNTEAFF.

J is TRBJ1-2 and V is TRBV5-1; TCRdb's D call of TRBD1 is untestable without DNA. Germline V gives CDR1 SGHRS, CDR2 YFSETQ. CDR3 size: 15 residues. CDR3 sequence: CASSRQQGFNYGYTF.

V and J are TRBV18 and TRBJ2-3; the TRBD1 assignment by TCRdb is unverifiable without DNA. Germline assignment: CDR1 KGHSH and CDR2 LQKENI. The CDR3 length is 15 residues. The CDR3 spells CASSPRDRVTDTQYF.

The chain joins TRBV18 to TRBJ2-1; TCRdb designates TRBD2, a call that cannot be tested without DNA. The CDR3 has 15 amino acids. From germline, CDR1 is KGHSH and CDR2 LQKENI. CDR3 loop: CASSPTGQGGNEQFF.

The V and J genes are TRBV7-8 and TRBJ1-3. This CDR3 region has 13 residues. The germline CDR1 and CDR2 sequences are SGHVS and FQNEAQ. CDR3 region: CASAHPQGNTIYF.

The rearrangement uses TRBV14 and TRBJ2-7; TCRdb names TRBD1, which stays unverified in the absence of DNA. There are 16 residues in the CDR3. The germline CDR1 and CDR2 sequences are SGHDN and FVKESK. CDR3: CASSLSADRERYEQYF.

The rearrangement links TRBV6-1 to TRBJ2-3; TCRdb designates TRBD1, a call that cannot be tested without DNA. Per germline, CDR1 MNHNS and CDR2 SASEGT. The CDR3 contains 16 residues. CDR3 region: CASSDQGAPHTDTQYF.

This chain joins TRBV21-1 and TRBJ1-2; no DNA is available, so the TRBD1 call from TCRdb remains unchecked. TRBV21-1 is an annotated pseudogene. The CDR3 runs to 17 residues. The CDR3 sequence: CASSKGRGAQANYGYTF.

V usage is TRBV2 and J usage is TRBJ1-1. CDR3 length: 14 amino acids. Germline V CDR1 and CDR2: SNHLY, FYNNEI. The CDR3 is CASSVEGLGTEAFF.

This rearrangement joins TRBV5-6 to TRBJ2-7; TCRdb reports TRBD2, a call that lacks DNA to check it against. Germline lookup yields CDR1 SGHDT and CDR2 YYEEEE. The CDR3 is 13 amino acids. The CDR3 loop reads CASGRDSYYEQYF. The whole variable domain, remainder taken from reference TRBV5-6 and TRBJ2-7, is DAGVTQSPTHLIKTRGQQVTLRCSPKSGHDTVSWYQQALGQGPQFIFQYYEEEERQRGNFPDRFSGHQFPNYSSELNVNALLLGDSALYLCASGRDSYYEQYFGPGTRLTVT.

The rearrangement uses TRBV12-3 or TRBV12-4 and TRBJ2-7; as DNA is missing, the TRBD2 call by TCRdb cannot be tested. The CDR3 length is 15 residues. CDR3 region: CASSPPREIAYEQYF.

V is TRBV6-5 and J is TRBJ2-2; TCRdb returns TRBD1, unconfirmable since there is no DNA. This CDR3 region has 16 residues. Germline V gene lookup returns CDR1 MNHEY and CDR2 SVGAGI. This CDR3 reads CASSYSGRGQSGELFF.

The chain is built from TRBV11-2 and TRBJ2-3; the TCRdb D gene call, TRBD2, has no DNA to confirm it. This CDR3 has 18 amino acids. CDR1 and CDR2 from the germline V gene are SGHAT and FQNNGV. CDR3 loop: CASSLRGLAGAKADTQYF. Combining the CDR3 with reference TRBV11-2 and TRBJ2-3 gives the whole variable domain EAGVAQSPRYKIIEKRQSVAFWCNPISGHATLYWYQQILGQGPKLLIQFQNNGVVDDSQLPKDRFSAERLKGVDSTLKIQPAKLEDSAVYLCASSLRGLAGAKADTQYFGPGTRLTVL.

This chain links TRBV6-1 with TRBJ2-3; absent DNA, TCRdb's TRBD1 call cannot be checked. Germline CDR1 and CDR2: MNHNS and SASEGT. The CDR3 length is 13 residues. The CDR3 is CASRGADSDTQYF.

This chain joins TRBV11-1 and TRBJ2-5; TCRdb designates TRBD2, a call that cannot be tested without DNA. The CDR3 has 15 amino acids. Germline V CDR1 and CDR2: SGHAT, FQDESV (reference sequence). This chain's CDR3 is CASSFGGGGQETQYF.

This chain joins TRBV9 and TRBJ2-5; TCRdb designates TRBD1, a call that cannot be tested without DNA. CDR1 is SGDLS, CDR2 YYNGEE, per germline. The CDR3 is 15 amino acids. CDR3: CASSVRQGRGETQYF.

The chain carries TRBV12-3 or TRBV12-4 and TRBJ2-4; the D call of TRBD1 rests on TCRdb alone, since no DNA is present to check it. This CDR3 region has 15 residues. The CDR3: CASSTYRGAKNIQYF.

The rearrangement joins TRBV12-5 to TRBJ1-1; TCRdb calls TRBD1, which cannot be checked without DNA. From germline, CDR1 is LGHNT and CDR2 FRNRAP. The CDR3 loop spans 15 amino acids. CDR3 region: CASGPTGTQASVAFF.

The chain uses TRBV18 and TRBJ2-3; TCRdb's assignment of TRBD1 cannot be checked, as there is no DNA. Per the germline V gene, CDR1 is KGHSH and CDR2 is LQKENI. The CDR3 is made up of 15 amino acids. CDR3 in amino acids: CASSPQSTGGDTQYF.

The J gene is TRBJ2-1, the V gene TRBV21-1; TCRdb's D call of TRBD1 is untestable without DNA. TRBV21-1 is a listed pseudogene. The CDR3 consists of 14 residues. The CDR3 loop reads CASPTDRGCHEQFF.

The CDR3 loop is CASCLGLAGPGGTQYF. The chain joins TRBV2 to TRBJ2-5; TCRdb selects TRBD2, and the lack of DNA leaves this call unchecked. The V gene's germline CDR1 is SNHLY and CDR2 FYNNEI. This CDR3 spans 16 amino acids.

The chain employs TRBV20-1 and TRBJ1-5. CDR1 is DFQATT and CDR2 is SNEGSKA in the germline V gene (reference sequence). The CDR3 consists of 16 residues. The CDR3 spells CSARDPRSGGDQPQHF.